This TCR beta chain is drawn from a study of a mutant IDH1 vaccine in newly diagnosed glioma listed by TCRdb under 2021. As for the study more broadly: Eight vaccinations were administered to patients in weeks 1, 3, 5, 7, 11, 15, 19 and 23, corresponding to visits V03 through V10. For exploratory analyses, about two dozen treated patients had longitudinal TCRB deep sequencing done wherever samples were available. Prior to enrollment, standard therapy consisting of radiotherapy alone, temozolomide alone, or radiochemotherapy with temozolomide had been administered to patients, with the combination being received by most patients. Peripheral blood was collected at six visits: V03 (baseline), V05, V07, V10, V12 and V13. The 30 to 40 treated patients were approximately 62% male and around 40% female, with a mean age of about 43 years. In the chemotherapy-containing groups, vaccination started alongside temozolomide cycles, whereas in patients who had radiotherapy alone it started 4-6 weeks after radiotherapy. Study-level results and caveats: Availability determined which PBMC samples were chosen for TCRB deep sequencing. Across multiple MHC alleles, vaccine-induced immune responses were seen in 90% to 95% of patients. Pseudoprogression seemed to be unrelated to changes in the top peripheral T cell clonotypes found by TCRB sequencing. According to the authors, sample limitations meant that analyses of patient blood samples could not be reproduced.

According to the study, the label for this sample's time point signals: week 11, during vaccination. Every vaccine dose consisted of 300 ug of a 20-mer mutant IDH1 peptide in Montanide, administered subcutaneously together with topical imiquimod. Newly diagnosed WHO grade 3 or 4 IDH1-mutant astrocytomas showing loss of nuclear ATRX were present in the donors. The samples were drawn from NOA16, a multicentre, single-arm, open-label phase I trial in Germany that tested a mutant IDH1 peptide vaccine in humans for the first time. Genomic DNA for TCRB sequencing was extracted from EDTA blood using the DNeasy Blood and Tissue Kit. The library was generated by the immunoSEQ multiplex PCR assay. Following the manufacturer's protocol, the hsTCRB Kit was used to amplify rearranged TCR beta chain sequences. TCRB libraries were sequenced on an Illumina MiSeq. Per the original workflow: The kit vendor's proprietary platform handled demultiplexing, trimming and gene mapping. Entries here come from immuneACCESS through TCRdb and include only in-frame sequences with V and J called. Some clones fail to appear in such tables; in the studies checked, an unresolved V gene covers under half of the shortfall, and the cause of the remainder is unknown. For V, J and clone size, that table is used; D and trimming come from the DNA. The sample yields around 26,000 clones; around 70% were counted once. Around 10% of the sample goes to the ten largest clones.

V lost 5 bases and J lost 6 bases, and the count of bases not matched to a germline gene is 13. The CDR3 starts with the cysteine, ends with the phenylalanine, and has 15 residues. CDR3 DNA is the only sequence kept; it has 45 bases, read in frame from the first base. Via the germline V gene, CDR1 is SGHVS and CDR2 FQNEAQ. Remarks on this clone: Its antigen specificity is not known. Base qualities are not provided; no much larger clone lies one nucleotide away.

The input for sequencing was peripheral blood mononuclear cells (PBMCs), taken from a glioma patient whose treatment included an IDH1 peptide vaccine. This TCR derives from a man between 18 and 35 years old with glioma. Some clones in this sample may be carry-over from other donors' samples. The V gene is TRBV7-8 and the J gene is TRBJ2-7; TRBD1 aligns with 7 central bases. The DNA sequence is TGTGCCAGCAGCAACCACGACAGGGCCGCCGGCGAGCAGTACTTC. This codes for CASSNHDRAAGEQYF.